The 20 T cell receptor beta chains below come from one sample, sequenced in a study of blood T cell repertoires in COVID-19. The method was immunoSEQ multiplex PCR; TCRdb's version includes in-frame clones alone and lacks a portion of them. Among 250,000 to 300,000 clones listed, about nine tenths were seen once. The sequencing input was peripheral blood. The receptors shown here come from a woman aged 25 to 39 with COVID-19, enrolled during active disease.

The rearrangement joins TRBV28 to TRBJ2-1, with TRBD2 matching over 9 bases. From germline, CDR1 is MDHEN and CDR2 SYDVKM. The CDR3 length is 15 residues. V dropped 3 bases and J dropped 5; count of bases not matched to a gene: 5. Written as DNA, the CDR3 is TGTGCCAGCAGTTTTTGGCGGGAGGGGGACAATGAGCAGTTCTTC. Its translation is CASSFWREGDNEQFF.

The V and J genes are TRBV28 and TRBJ1-2; the match to TRBD1 covers 10 bases. After removal of 4 bases from V and 5 bases from J, the junction contained 16 bases not matched to a gene. The CDR3 length is 18 residues. Per the germline V gene, CDR1 is MDHEN and CDR2 is SYDVKM. CDR3 protein: CASSWVETGGAERYGYTF. The DNA of the CDR3 is TGTGCCAGCAGTTGGGTGGAGACAGGGGGCGCAGAGCGATATGGCTACACCTTC.

This chain connects TRBV29-1 to TRBJ1-1; 8 bases are a match to TRBD1. CDR3 length equals 15 residues. J lost 5 bases, V lost 6 bases, and 14 bases had no gene match. Germline-derived CDR1 and CDR2 are SQVTM and ANQGSEA. CDR3 bases: TGCAGCGTGGATGTTGCGGGGACAGGTGGGACTGAAGCTTTCTTT. It yields the protein CSVDVAGTGGTEAFF.

The rearrangement links TRBV7-3 to TRBJ1-2; D is undetermined. The CDR3 consists of 13 residues. The V gene lost 2 bases and the J gene lost 2 bases, with 6 bases spanning the gap. CDR1 is SGHTA and CDR2 is FQGTGA in the germline V gene. The CDR3 region is CASSLGGNYGYTF. CDR3 nucleotide sequence: TGTGCCAGCAGCTTAGGCGGGAACTATGGCTACACCTTC.

The chain joins TRBV6-5 to TRBJ2-3; D may be TRBD2 (5 bases). The ends were cut back, 5 bases at V and 2 bases at J, with 11 bases in the middle. This CDR3 comprises 14 residues. Germline V CDR1 and CDR2: MNHEY, SVGAGI. The CDR3 region has the DNA TGTGCCAGCAGTCCCGACGGGAACACAGATACGCAGTATTTT. Its protein is CASSPDGNTDTQYF.

The chain recombines TRBV7-2 with TRBJ1-1; no reliable D call. Germline V gene lookup returns CDR1 SGHTA and CDR2 FQGNSA. Between the trimmed V and J ends, which lost 2 bases and 2 bases, there was a span of 3 bases. CDR3 length equals 12 residues. CDR3 in amino acids: CASSLTNTEAFF. The CDR3, as DNA: TGTGCCAGCAGCTTAACAAACACTGAAGCTTTCTTT.

The DNA for the CDR3 is TGTGCCAGCAGTCGCCGACTCCAATCGGGCTACGAGCAGTACTTC. It translates to CASSRRLQSGYEQYF. The J gene is TRBJ2-7, the V gene TRBV27; unclear D gene. The ends were cut back, 5 bases at V and 3 bases at J, with 17 bases in the middle. The germline V gene encodes CDR1 MNHEY and CDR2 SMNVEV (reference sequence). This CDR3 comprises 15 residues.

The V gene is TRBV7-8, the J gene TRBJ1-5, with D possibly matching TRBD1 (6 bases). Trimming removed 5 bases from V and 7 bases from J, with 12 bases in between. From germline, CDR1 is SGHVS and CDR2 FQNEAQ. This CDR3 is 13 amino acids long. The CDR3 reads CASSLDRRQPQHF. CDR3 bases: TGTGCCAGCAGCCTCGACAGGCGACAGCCCCAGCATTTT.

The chain uses TRBV29-1 and TRBJ1-2, with 8 bases identical to TRBD1. The CDR3 spans 11 residues. V gave up 2 bases and J gave up 8 bases; unmatched junction bases: 1. The germline V gene encodes CDR1 SQVTM and CDR2 ANQGSEA. This CDR3 reads CSVEPGGGYTF. CDR3 bases: TGCAGCGTTGAACCAGGGGGCGGCTACACCTTC.

This clone was observed once. This chain connects TRBV3-1 (or the pseudogene TRBV3-2) to TRBJ2-1; 9 nucleotides match TRBD2. V shed 3 bases, J shed 10 bases, and the junction held 4 bases outside the gene matches. This CDR3 comprises 13 residues. Germline values: CDR1 LGHDT, CDR2 YNNKEL (reference sequence). CDR3: CASSHSGGREQFF. Here the CDR3 DNA reads TGTGCCAGCAGCCATAGCGGGGGCAGGGAGCAGTTCTTC.

Concerning this clone: This sample also contains other DNA sequences that code for the same CDR3. The V gene is TRBV9, the J gene TRBJ2-5, with 8 nucleotides matching TRBD2. Germline CDR1 and CDR2: SGDLS and YYNGEE. With V trimmed by 0 bases and J by 5 bases, 9 bases remained unmatched. CDR3 length: 16 residues. The chain's CDR3 is CASSVAAGGLGETQYF. CDR3 nucleotides: TGTGCCAGCAGCGTAGCTGCGGGAGGCTTGGGGGAGACCCAGTACTTC.

This clone showed up just a few times. The rearrangement links TRBV10-2 to TRBJ1-5; 8 bases are shared with TRBD1. Losses at the gene ends were 2 bases for V and 0 bases for J; bases not matched to a gene: 6. Germline lookup yields CDR1 WSHSY and CDR2 SAAADI. This CDR3 spans 17 amino acids. This CDR3 reads CASSERGQGHSNQPQHF. CDR3 sequence (DNA): TGCGCCAGCAGTGAGCGCGGACAGGGACATAGCAATCAGCCCCAGCATTTT.

The chain uses TRBV19 and TRBJ1-5; D not certain. Germline V gene sequence: CDR1 LNHDA, CDR2 SQIVND (reference sequence). This CDR3 has 13 residues. Trimming took 7 bases from V and 0 from J, leaving 7 bases between them. The CDR3 loop is CASMEDSNQPQHF. The CDR3 bases are TGTGCCAGTATGGAGGATAGCAATCAGCCCCAGCATTTT.

This clone was seen only once. This chain links TRBV29-1 with TRBJ1-1; D is unclear. Germline-derived CDR1 and CDR2 are SQVTM and ANQGSEA. Trimming pared 3 bases from V and 0 bases from J, leaving 8 bases between. CDR3 length: 13 amino acids. The CDR3 DNA follows: TGCAGCGTTGACGCCCGGGTGAACACTGAAGCTTTCTTT. This codes for CSVDARVNTEAFF.

This clone was observed once. This chain uses TRBV10-3 with TRBJ2-2, with 7 bases that match TRBD2. Germline assignment: CDR1 ENHRY and CDR2 SYGVKD. The CDR3 is made up of 15 amino acids. V lost 2 bases, J lost 0 bases, and 0 bases stayed unmatched. DNA of the CDR3: TGTGCCATCAGTGAGCTAGCGGCGAACACCGGGGAGCTGTTTTTT. This codes for CAISELAANTGELFF.

The chain uses TRBV4-3 and TRBJ2-3, with 9 bases aligning to TRBD2. There are 16 residues in the CDR3. J was trimmed by 3 bases and V by 4 bases; bases with no gene match: 8. CDR1 is LGHNA, CDR2 YSLEER, per germline. CDR3 in amino acids: CASSLSPAGGTDTQYF. CDR3 bases: TGCGCCAGCAGCCTATCGCCAGCGGGAGGAACAGATACGCAGTATTTT.

This chain uses TRBV4-1 with TRBJ1-5; D might be TRBD1 (5 bases). Trimming pared 2 bases from V and 7 bases from J, leaving 15 bases between. This CDR3 comprises 15 residues. Germline V gene data show CDR1 as MGHRA and CDR2 as YSYEKL. CDR3 DNA: TGCGCCAGCAGCCAAACTCTTGGGGCGGAACAGCCCCAGCATTTT. It yields the protein CASSQTLGAEQPQHF.

This sequence joins TRBV18 and TRBJ2-5; TRBD1 is a possible D gene (5 bases). This CDR3 contains 12 residues. V was shortened by 4 bases and J by 3 bases, with 6 bases between the two germline ends. The germline V gene has CDR1 KGHSH and CDR2 LQKENI. CDR3 DNA: TGTGCCAGCTCACAGGGGAAAGAGACCCAGTACTTC. Protein sequence: CASSQGKETQYF.

In this sample, this clone turned up once. The chain links TRBV4-1 to TRBJ2-2; 9 bases are shared with TRBD2. CDR3 size: 17 residues. With V trimmed by 4 bases and J by 5 bases, 11 bases remained unmatched. Germline CDR1 MGHRA, CDR2 YSYEKL. Written as DNA, the CDR3 is TGCGCCAGCAGCCGACGACTAGCGGACAGAGGGACCGGGGAGCTGTTTTTT. The encoded protein is CASSRRLADRGTGELFF.

J is TRBJ2-7 and V is TRBV19; no firm D call. Trimming pared 2 bases from V and 2 bases from J, leaving 10 bases between. The CDR3 sequence is 14 residues long. Germline V CDR1 and CDR2: LNHDA, SQIVND (reference sequence). The CDR3 bases are TGTGCCAGTAGTATAAGGTACCAGGCCTACGAGCAGTACTTC. Translating gives CASSIRYQAYEQYF.